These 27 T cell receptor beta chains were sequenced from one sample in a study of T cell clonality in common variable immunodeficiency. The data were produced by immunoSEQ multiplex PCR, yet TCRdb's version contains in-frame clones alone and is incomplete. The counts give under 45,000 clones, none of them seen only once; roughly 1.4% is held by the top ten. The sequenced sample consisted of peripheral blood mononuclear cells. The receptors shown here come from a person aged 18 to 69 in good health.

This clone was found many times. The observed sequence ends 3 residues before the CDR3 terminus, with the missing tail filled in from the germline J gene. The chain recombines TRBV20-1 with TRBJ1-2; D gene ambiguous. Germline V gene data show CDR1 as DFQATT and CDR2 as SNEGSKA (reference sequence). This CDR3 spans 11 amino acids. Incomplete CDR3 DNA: TGCAGTGCTAGAGTGTCCGGGGGC. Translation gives CSARVSGG. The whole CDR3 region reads CSARVSGGYTF.

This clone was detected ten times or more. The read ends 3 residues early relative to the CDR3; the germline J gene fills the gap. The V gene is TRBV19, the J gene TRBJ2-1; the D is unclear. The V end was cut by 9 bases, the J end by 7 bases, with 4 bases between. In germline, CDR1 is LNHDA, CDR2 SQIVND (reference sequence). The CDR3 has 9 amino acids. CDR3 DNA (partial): TGTGCCAGACTGAATGAG. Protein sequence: CARLNE. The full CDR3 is CARLNEQFF.

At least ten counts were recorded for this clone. The CDR3 bases that were read are TGCAGCGTTGACTATGCGGGAGTGGATACG. Translation gives CSVDYAGVDT. The full CDR3 protein is CSVDYAGVDTQYF. The chain uses TRBV29-1 and TRBJ2-3, with 7 bases fitting TRBD2. The read gets to within 3 residues of the CDR3 end, and the germline J gene fills in the rest. This CDR3 is built from 13 residues. Unmatched junction bases numbered 6, after V lost 3 bases and J lost 6 bases. Germline V gene sequence: CDR1 SQVTM, CDR2 ANQGSEA.

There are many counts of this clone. Partial CDR3 DNA: TGTGCCAGCAGCTCCAGTGGGGGGACTAGCGGGACCTACGAG. As protein: CASSSSGGTSGTYE. The whole CDR3 region reads CASSSSGGTSGTYEQYF. V is TRBV7-8 and J is TRBJ2-7; 13 bases align to TRBD2. The read halts 3 residues ahead of the CDR3 end, with the missing end drawn from the germline J gene. CDR3 length equals 17 residues. Germline loops: CDR1 SGHVS, CDR2 FQNEAQ. With 4 bases clipped from V and 2 bases from J, the junction kept 8 bases outside the gene matches.

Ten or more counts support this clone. The sequenced CDR3 bases are TGCAGCGTTGAAGGGCAGGGAGGCCACAATGAG. It encodes CSVEGQGGHNE. The complete CDR3 protein is CSVEGQGGHNEQFF. The V and J genes are TRBV29-1 and TRBJ2-1, with a tentative D call TRBD2 (6 bases). The missing CDR3 end, 3 residues past where the read stops, is filled in from the germline J gene. CDR1 and CDR2 (germline): SQVTM, ANQGSEA. CDR3 length: 14 amino acids. With 1 base removed from V and 5 bases from J, the gap between germline ends came to 12 bases.

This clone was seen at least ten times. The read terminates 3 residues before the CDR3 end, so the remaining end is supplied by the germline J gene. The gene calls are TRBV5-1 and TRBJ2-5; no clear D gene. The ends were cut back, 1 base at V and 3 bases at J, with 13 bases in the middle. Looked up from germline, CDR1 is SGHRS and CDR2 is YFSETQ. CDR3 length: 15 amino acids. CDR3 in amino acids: CASSLIGRAEETQYF. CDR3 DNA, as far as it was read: TGCGCCAGCAGCTTGATCGGTAGGGCCGAAGAGACC.

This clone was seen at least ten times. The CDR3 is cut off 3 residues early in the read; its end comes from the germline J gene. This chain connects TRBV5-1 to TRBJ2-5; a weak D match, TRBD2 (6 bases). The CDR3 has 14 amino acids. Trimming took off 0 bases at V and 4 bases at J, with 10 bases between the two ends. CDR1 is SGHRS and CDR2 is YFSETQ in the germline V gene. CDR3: CASSLALGGETQYF. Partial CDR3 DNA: TGCGCCAGCAGCTTGGCCTTGGGGGGAGAGACC.

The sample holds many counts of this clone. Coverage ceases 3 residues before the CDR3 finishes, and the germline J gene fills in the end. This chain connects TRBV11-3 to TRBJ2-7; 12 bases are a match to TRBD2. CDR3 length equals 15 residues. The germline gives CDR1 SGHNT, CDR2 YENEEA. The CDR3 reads CASRSRLAGVYEQYF. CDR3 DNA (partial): TGTGCAAGTCGCTCTCGACTAGCGGGGGTATACGAG. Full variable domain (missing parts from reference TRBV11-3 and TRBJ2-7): EAGVVQSPRYKIIEKKQPVAFWCNPISGHNTLYWYLQNLGQGPELLIRYENEEAVDDSQLPKDRFSAERLKGVDSTLKIQPAELGDSAVYLCASRSRLAGVYEQYFGPGTRLTVT.

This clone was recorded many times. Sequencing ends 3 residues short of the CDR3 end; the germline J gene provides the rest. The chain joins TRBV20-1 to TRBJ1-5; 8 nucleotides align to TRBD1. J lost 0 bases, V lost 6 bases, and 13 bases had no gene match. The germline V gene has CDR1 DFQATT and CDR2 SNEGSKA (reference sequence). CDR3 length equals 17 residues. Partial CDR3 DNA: TGCAGTGCCCTAGACTCACAGGGGGGGTATAGCAATCAGCCC. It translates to CSALDSQGGYSNQP. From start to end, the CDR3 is CSALDSQGGYSNQPQHF.

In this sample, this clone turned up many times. The chain's CDR3 is CASSLIKASYGYTF. Partial CDR3 DNA: TGTGCCAGCAGCTTAATAAAGGCTTCCTATGGC. The rearrangement uses TRBV7-2 and TRBJ1-2, with D hard to call. Sequencing ends 3 residues short of the CDR3 end; the germline J gene provides the rest. The CDR3 sequence is 14 residues long. The V and J ends lost 2 bases and 4 bases respectively, with 11 bases between them. CDR1 and CDR2 (germline): SGHTA, FQGNSA.

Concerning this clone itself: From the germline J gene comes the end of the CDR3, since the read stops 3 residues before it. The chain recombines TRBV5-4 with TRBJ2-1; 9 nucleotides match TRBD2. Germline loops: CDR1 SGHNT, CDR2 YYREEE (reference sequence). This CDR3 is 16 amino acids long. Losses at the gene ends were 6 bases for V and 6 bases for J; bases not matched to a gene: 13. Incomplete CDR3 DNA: TGTGCCAGCACTGTCCCAGCGGGAGGTCAGGTCAATGAG. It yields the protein CASTVPAGGQVNE. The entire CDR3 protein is CASTVPAGGQVNEQFF.

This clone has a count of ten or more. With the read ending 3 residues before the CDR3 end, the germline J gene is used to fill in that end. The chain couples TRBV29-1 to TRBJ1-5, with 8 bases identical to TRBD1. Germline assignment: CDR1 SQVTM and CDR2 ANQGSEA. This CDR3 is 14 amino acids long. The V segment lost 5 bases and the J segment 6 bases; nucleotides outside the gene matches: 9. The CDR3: CSVSQGAGGQPQHF. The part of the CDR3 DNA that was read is TGCAGCGTTAGTCAGGGGGCCGGGGGTCAGCCC.

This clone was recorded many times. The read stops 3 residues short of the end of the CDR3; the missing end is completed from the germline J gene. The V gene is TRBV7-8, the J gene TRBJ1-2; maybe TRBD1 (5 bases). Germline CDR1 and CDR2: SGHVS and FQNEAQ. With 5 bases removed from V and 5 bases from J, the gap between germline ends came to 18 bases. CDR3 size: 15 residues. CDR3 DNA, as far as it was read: TGTGCCAGCAGCCAGAAGGGACTTTCCACTTATGGC. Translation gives CASSQKGLSTYG. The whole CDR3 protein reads CASSQKGLSTYGYTF.

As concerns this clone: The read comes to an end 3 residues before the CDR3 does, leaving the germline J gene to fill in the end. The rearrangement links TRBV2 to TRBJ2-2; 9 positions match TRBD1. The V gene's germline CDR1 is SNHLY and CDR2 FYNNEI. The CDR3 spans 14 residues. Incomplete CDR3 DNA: TGTGCCAGCACTGGGACAGGGAGTACCAACGTG. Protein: CASTGTGSTNV. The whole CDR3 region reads CASTGTGSTNVLFF.

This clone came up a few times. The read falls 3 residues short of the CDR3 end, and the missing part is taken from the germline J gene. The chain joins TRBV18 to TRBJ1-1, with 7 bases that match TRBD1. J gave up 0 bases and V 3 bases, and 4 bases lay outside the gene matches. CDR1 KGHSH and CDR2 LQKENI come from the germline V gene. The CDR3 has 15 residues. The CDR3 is CASSPLGQVNTEAFF. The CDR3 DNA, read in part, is TGTGCCAGCTCACCTTTAGGACAGGTGAACACTGAA.

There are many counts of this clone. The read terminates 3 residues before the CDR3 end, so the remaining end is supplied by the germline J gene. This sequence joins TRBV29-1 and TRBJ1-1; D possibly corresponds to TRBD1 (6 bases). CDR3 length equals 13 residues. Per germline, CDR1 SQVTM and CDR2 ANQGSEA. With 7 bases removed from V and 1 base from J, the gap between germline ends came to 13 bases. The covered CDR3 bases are TGCAGCGCCTCAAGGGACAAGAACACTGAA. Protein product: CSASRDKNTE. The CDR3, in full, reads CSASRDKNTEAFF.

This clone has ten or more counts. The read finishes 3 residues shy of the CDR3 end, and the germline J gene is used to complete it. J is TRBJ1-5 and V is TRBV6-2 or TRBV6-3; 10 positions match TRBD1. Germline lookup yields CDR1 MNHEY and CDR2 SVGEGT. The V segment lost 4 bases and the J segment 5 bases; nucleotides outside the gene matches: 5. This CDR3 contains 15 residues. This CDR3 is CASSSGQGVHQPQHF. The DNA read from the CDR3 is TGTGCCAGCAGTTCTGGACAGGGGGTGCATCAGCCC.

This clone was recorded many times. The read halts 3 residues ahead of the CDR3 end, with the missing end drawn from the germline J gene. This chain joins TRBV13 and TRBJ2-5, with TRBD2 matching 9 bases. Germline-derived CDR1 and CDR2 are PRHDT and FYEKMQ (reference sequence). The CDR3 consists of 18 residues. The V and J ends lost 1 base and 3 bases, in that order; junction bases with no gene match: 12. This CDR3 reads CASSLDSLAGEGKETQYF. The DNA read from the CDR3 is TGTGCCAGCAGCTTAGACTCATTAGCGGGAGAAGGTAAAGAGACC.

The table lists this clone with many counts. CDR3 sequence: CATSRGRGFYNEQFF. CDR3 DNA (partial): TGTGCCACCAGCAGGGGGCGGGGGTTTTACAATGAG. V and J are TRBV15 and TRBJ2-1, with 7 bases identical to TRBD2. The DNA ends 3 residues before the CDR3 does, and the rest of the CDR3 is filled in from the germline J gene. This CDR3 spans 15 amino acids. Germline trimming cut 3 bases from V and 4 bases from J; bases unmatched to any gene: 6. In germline, CDR1 is LNHNV, CDR2 YYDKDF (reference sequence).

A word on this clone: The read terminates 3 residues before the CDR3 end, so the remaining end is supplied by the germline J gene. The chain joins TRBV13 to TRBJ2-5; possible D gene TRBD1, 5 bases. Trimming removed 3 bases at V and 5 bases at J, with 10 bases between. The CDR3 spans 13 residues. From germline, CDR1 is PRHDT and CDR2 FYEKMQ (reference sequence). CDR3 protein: CASSFQGRETQYF. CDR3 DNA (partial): TGTGCCAGCAGCTTCCAGGGTAGGGAGACC.

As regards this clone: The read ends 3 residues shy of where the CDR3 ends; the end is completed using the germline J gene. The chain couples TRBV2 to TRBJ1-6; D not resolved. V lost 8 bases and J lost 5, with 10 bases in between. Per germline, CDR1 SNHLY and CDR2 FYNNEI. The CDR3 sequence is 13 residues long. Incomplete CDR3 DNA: TGTGCCAGCGGGGAAGTCGATAATTCACCC. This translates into CASGEVDNSP. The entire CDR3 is CASGEVDNSPLHF. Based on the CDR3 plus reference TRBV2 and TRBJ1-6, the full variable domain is EPEVTQTPSHQVTQMGQEVILRCVPISNHLYFYWYRQILGQKVEFLVSFYNNEISEKSEIFDDQFSVERPDGSNFTLKIRSTKLEDSAMYFCASGEVDNSPLHFGNGTRLTVT.

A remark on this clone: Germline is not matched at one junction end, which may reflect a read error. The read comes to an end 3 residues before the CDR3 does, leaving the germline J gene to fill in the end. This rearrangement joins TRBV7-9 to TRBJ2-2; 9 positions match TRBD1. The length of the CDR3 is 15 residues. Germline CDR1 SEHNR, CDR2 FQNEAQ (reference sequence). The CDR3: CSSSPDRGFNSPLFF. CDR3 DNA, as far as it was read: TGTTCCAGCAGCCCGGACAGGGGCTTTAATTCACCG.

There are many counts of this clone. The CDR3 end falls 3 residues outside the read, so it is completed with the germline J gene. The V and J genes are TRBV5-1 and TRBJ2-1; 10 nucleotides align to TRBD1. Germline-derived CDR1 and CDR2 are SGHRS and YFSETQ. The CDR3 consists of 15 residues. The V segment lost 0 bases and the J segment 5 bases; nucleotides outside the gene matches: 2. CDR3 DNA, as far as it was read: TGCGCCAGCAGCTTGGGGGGACAGGGGAACAATGAG. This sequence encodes CASSLGGQGNNE. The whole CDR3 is CASSLGGQGNNEQFF.

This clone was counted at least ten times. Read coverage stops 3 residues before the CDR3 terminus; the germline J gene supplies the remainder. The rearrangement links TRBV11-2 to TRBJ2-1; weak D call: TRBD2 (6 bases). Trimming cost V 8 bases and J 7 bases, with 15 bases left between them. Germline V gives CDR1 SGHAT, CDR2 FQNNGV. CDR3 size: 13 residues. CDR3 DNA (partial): TGTGCCAGCGCGGGGTCCTTCTTGAATGAG. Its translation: CASAGSFLNE. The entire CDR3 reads CASAGSFLNEQFF.

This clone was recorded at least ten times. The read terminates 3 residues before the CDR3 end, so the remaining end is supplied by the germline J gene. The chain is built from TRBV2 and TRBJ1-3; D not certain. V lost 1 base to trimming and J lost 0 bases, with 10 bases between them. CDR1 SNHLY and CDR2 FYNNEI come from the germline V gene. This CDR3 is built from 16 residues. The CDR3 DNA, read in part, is TGTGCCAGCAGTGAAGACAAGAGGGTCTCTGGAAACACC. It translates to CASSEDKRVSGNT. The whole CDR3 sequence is CASSEDKRVSGNTIYF.

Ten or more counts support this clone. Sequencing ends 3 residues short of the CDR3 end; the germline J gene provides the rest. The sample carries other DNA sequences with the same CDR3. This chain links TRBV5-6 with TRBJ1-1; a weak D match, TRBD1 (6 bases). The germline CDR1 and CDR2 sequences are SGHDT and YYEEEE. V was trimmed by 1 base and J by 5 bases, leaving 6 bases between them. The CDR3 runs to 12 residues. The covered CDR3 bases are TGTGCCAGCAGCTTGAGGGGGACTGAA. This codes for CASSLRGTE. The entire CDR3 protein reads CASSLRGTEAFF.

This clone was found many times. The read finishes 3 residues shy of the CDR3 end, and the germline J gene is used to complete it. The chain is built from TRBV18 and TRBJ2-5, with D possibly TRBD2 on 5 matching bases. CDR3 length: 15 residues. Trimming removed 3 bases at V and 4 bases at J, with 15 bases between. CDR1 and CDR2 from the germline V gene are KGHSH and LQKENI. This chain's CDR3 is CASSPGTSSGETQYF. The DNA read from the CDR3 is TGTGCCAGCTCACCCGGAACTAGTAGTGGAGAGACC.